This T cell receptor beta chain was sequenced for a study of T cell repertoires in aging, cancer and after chemotherapy. Study at large: Approximately 10 million TCR reads were in the whole dataset.

TCR beta rearrangements were amplified from peripheral blood genomic DNA. Trimming left V 5 bases short and J 3 bases short, with 16 bases between. The germline V gene has CDR1 KGHDR and CDR2 SFDVKD. The CDR3 length is 15 residues. A mixed TRB-A/B primer pool amplified rearranged TRB by multiplex touch-down PCR. TCRdb processed the multiplex PCR reads anew with MiXCR; each CDR3 protein has one entry. The sample lists several hundred distinct CDR3 sequences, 25% occurring once. The receptor was isolated from a human donor with a solid tumor. The sequencing sample was made of blood. V gene TRBV24-1 combines with J gene TRBJ2-7; TRBD1 is a possible D gene (5 bases). The CDR3 DNA follows: TGTGCCACCAGTGCTGCAGGGTCCTCTTTCTACGAGCAGTACTTC. It translates to CATSAAGSSFYEQYF.